The 11 T cell receptor beta chains below all came from one sample that was sequenced in a study of cytomegalovirus exposure and HLA in healthy donors. PCR primers comprised 60 Vbeta and 13 Jbeta primers. TCRdb keeps only in-frame clones here, not all; method: immunoSEQ multiplex PCR. This table has tens of thousands of clones, roughly 80% appearing once. The specimen sequenced was PBMCs. The source of these receptors is a woman between 35 and 50 years old in good health and CMV-seropositive.

The chain carries TRBV29-1 and TRBJ2-4; D may be TRBD1 (6 bases). Germline V gives CDR1 SQVTM, CDR2 ANQGSEA. V was pared by 5 bases and J by 7 bases, with 21 bases between. The CDR3 length is 15 residues. CDR3 region: CSVLGAGVLRNIQYF. CDR3 in DNA: TGCAGCGTTTTGGGGGCCGGGGTTTTAAGGAACATTCAGTACTTC. The variable domain in full, with the rest retrieved from reference TRBV29-1 and TRBJ2-4, is SAVISQKPSRDICQRGTSLTIQCQVDSQVTMMFWYRQQPGQSLTLIATANQGSEATYESGFVIDKFPISRPNLTFSTLTVSNMSPEDSSIYLCSVLGAGVLRNIQYFGAGTRLSVL.

There are a few counts of this clone. The chain is built from TRBV7-8 and TRBJ1-5; no clear D. Deletions cut 4 bases from V and 9 bases from J, with 10 bases between. This CDR3 has 12 residues. Germline CDR1 and CDR2: SGHVS and FQNEAQ. This CDR3 is CASSSYGRPQHF. The CDR3 DNA sequence: TGTGCCAGCAGCTCCTACGGGAGGCCCCAGCATTTT.

DNA of the CDR3: TGTGCCAGCAGTTACCGGGGAGGGGGCACTGAAGCTTTCTTT. It encodes CASSYRGGGTEAFF. The chain recombines TRBV6-5 with TRBJ1-1; D may be TRBD1 (6 bases). The CDR3 runs to 14 residues. The germline CDR1 and CDR2 sequences are MNHEY and SVGAGI. V dropped 2 bases and J dropped 4 bases, with 11 bases sitting between them.

The V and J genes are TRBV2 and TRBJ2-7, with D possibly being TRBD2 (5 bases). Germline assignment: CDR1 SNHLY and CDR2 FYNNEI. Trimming shortened V by 7 bases and J by 7 bases, and 17 bases separated the two germline ends. The CDR3 contains 13 residues. The CDR3 spells CASKRESYGEQYF. CDR3 nucleotides: TGTGCCAGCAAAAGGGAGTCCTACGGGGAGCAGTACTTC.

This chain links TRBV6-5 with TRBJ1-1, with 7 positions matching TRBD1. The CDR3 totals 12 residues. Germline values: CDR1 MNHEY, CDR2 SVGAGI. Trimming cost V 10 bases and J 7 bases; bases outside gene matches: 9. The CDR3 sequence: CATNDRVNEAFF. The CDR3 bases are TGTGCCACCAATGACAGGGTAAATGAAGCTTTCTTT.

V usage is TRBV6-5 and J usage is TRBJ1-5; no clear D gene. Deletions cut 2 bases from V and 0 bases from J, with 8 bases between. The CDR3 is 15 residues long. Germline CDR1 reads MNHEY; CDR2 reads SVGAGI. CDR3 in amino acids: CASSYGPYSNQPQHF. CDR3 bases: TGTGCCAGCAGTTACGGGCCTTATAGCAATCAGCCCCAGCATTTT.

This chain links TRBV7-2 with TRBJ1-2, with 12 bases identical to TRBD1. Unmatched junction bases numbered 4, after V lost 4 bases and J lost 7 bases. The CDR3 is 14 residues long. Germline V gene sequence: CDR1 SGHTA, CDR2 FQGNSA. This CDR3 reads CASSSGTGGFGYTF. The DNA for the CDR3 is TGTGCCAGCAGCTCAGGGACAGGGGGCTTTGGCTACACCTTC.

The chain couples TRBV27 to TRBJ1-1, with 10 nucleotides matching TRBD1. The V gene end was trimmed by 2 bases and the J gene end by 4 bases; junction bases not matched to a gene: 4. The CDR3 is 15 amino acids. The germline CDR1 and CDR2 sequences are MNHEY and SMNVEV (reference sequence). The CDR3 region is CASSLRGQGITEAFF. CDR3 DNA sequence: TGTGCCAGCAGTTTAAGGGGACAGGGGATCACTGAAGCTTTCTTT.

The CDR3 DNA follows: TGTGCCAGTAGTACGTCCCCCTCTGGAAACACCATATATTTT. Encoded protein: CASSTSPSGNTIYF. V gene TRBV19 combines with J gene TRBJ1-3; D is unresolved. Germline V CDR1 and CDR2: LNHDA, SQIVND (reference sequence). CDR3 length: 14 residues. The V end was cut by 4 bases, the J end by 0 bases, with 7 bases between.

V and J are TRBV2 and TRBJ1-5; D unclear. Germline values: CDR1 SNHLY, CDR2 FYNNEI. This CDR3 contains 13 residues. Trimming removed 6 bases at V and 0 bases at J, with 6 bases between. In nucleotides, the CDR3 is TGTGCCAGCAGGGGGAGTAGCAATCAGCCCCAGCATTTT. Its translation is CASRGSSNQPQHF. Based on the CDR3 plus reference TRBV2 and TRBJ1-5, the full variable domain is EPEVTQTPSHQVTQMGQEVILRCVPISNHLYFYWYRQILGQKVEFLVSFYNNEISEKSEIFDDQFSVERPDGSNFTLKIRSTKLEDSAMYFCASRGSSNQPQHFGDGTRLSIL.

The rearrangement links TRBV6-6 to TRBJ1-1; unclear D gene. With 2 bases removed from V and 0 bases from J, the gap between germline ends came to 13 bases. The CDR3 is made up of 16 amino acids. Germline-derived CDR1 and CDR2 are MNHNY and SVGAGI (reference sequence). CDR3 DNA: TGTGCCAGCAGTTACAGCAGGCCTCATTTGAACACTGAAGCTTTCTTT. Its protein is CASSYSRPHLNTEAFF.